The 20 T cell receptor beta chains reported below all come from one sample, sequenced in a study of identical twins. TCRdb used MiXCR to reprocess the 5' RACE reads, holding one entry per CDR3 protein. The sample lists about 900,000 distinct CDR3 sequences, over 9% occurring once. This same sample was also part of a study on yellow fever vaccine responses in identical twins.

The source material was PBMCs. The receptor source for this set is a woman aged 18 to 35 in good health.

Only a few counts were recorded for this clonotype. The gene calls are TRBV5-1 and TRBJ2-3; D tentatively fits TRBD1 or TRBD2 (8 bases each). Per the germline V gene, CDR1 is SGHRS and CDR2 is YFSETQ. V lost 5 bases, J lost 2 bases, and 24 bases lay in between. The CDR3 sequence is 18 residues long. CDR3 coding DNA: TGCGCCAGCAGTAAGGGCAGGGGGCTTAGCGGGGTCACAGATACGCAGTATTTT. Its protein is CASSKGRGLSGVTDTQYF. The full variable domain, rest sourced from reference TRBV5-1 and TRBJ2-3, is KAGVTQTPRYLIKTRGQQVTLSCSPISGHRSVSWYQQTPGQGLQFLFEYFSETQRNKGNFPGRFSGRQFSNSRSEMNVSTLELGDSALYLCASSKGRGLSGVTDTQYFGPGTRLTVL.

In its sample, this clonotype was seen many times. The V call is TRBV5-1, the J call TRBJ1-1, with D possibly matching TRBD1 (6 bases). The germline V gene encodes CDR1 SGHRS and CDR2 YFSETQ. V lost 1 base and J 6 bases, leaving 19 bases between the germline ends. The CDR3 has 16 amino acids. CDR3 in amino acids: CASSLSGGAVKAEAFF. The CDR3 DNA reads TGCGCCAGCAGCTTGAGCGGGGGCGCGGTTAAGGCTGAAGCTTTCTTT.

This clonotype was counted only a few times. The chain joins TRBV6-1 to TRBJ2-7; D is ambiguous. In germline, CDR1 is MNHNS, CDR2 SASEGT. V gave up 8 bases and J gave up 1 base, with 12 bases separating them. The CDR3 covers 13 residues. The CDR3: CASGRKGSYEQYV. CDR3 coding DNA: TGTGCCAGCGGACGAAAAGGGTCCTACGAGCAGTACGTC.

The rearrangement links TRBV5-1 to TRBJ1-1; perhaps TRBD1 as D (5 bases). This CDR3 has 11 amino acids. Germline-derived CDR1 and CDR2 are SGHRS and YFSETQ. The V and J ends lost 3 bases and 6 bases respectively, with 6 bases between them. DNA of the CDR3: TGCGCCAGCAGCTCGACAGCTGAAGCTTTCTTT. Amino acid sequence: CASSSTAEAFF.

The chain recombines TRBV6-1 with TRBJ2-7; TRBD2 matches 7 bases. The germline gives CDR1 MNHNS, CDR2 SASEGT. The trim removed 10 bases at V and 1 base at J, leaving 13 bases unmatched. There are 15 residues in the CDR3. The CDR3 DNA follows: TGTGCCACCTGGGGGGGGGAGGTGAGATCCTACGAGCAGTACTTC. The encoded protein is CATWGGEVRSYEQYF.

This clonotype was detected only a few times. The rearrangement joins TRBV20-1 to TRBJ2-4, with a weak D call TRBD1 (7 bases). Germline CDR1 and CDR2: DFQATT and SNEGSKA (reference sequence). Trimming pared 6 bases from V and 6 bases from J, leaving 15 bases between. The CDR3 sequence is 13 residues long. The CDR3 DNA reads TGCAGTGCCAGGGGGGCGGACCGAAACATTCAGTACTTC. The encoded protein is CSARGADRNIQYF.

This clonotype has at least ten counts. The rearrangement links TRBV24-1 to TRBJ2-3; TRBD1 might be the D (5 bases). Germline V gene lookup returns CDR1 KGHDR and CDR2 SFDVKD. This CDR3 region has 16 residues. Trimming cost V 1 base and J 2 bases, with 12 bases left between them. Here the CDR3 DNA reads TGTGCCACCAGTGATTTCAGGACAAAGGCCACAGATACGCAGTATTTT. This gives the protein CATSDFRTKATDTQYF.

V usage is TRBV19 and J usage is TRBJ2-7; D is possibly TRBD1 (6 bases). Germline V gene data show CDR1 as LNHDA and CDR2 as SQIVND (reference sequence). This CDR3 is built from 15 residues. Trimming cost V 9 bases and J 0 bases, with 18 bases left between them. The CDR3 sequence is CASAPGRGSSYEQYF. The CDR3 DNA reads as TGTGCCAGCGCACCTGGTAGGGGGAGCTCCTACGAGCAGTACTTC.

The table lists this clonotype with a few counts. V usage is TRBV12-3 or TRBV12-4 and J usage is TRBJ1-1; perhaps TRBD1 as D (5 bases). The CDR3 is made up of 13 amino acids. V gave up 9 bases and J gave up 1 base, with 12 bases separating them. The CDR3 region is CASRGVPNTEAFF. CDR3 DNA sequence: TGTGCCAGTCGGGGGGTCCCGAACACTGAAGCTTTCTTT.

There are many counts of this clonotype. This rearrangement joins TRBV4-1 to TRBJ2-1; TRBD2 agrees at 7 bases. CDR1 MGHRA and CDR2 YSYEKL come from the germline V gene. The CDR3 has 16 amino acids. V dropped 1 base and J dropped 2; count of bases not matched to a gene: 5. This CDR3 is CASSQVASGTYNEQFF. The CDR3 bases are TGCGCCAGCAGCCAAGTGGCTAGCGGTACCTACAATGAGCAGTTCTTC.

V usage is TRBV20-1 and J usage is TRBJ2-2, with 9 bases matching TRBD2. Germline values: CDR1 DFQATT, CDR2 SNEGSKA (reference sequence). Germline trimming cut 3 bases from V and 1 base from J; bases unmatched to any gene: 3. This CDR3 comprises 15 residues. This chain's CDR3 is CSASSTSGNTGELFF. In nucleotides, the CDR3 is TGCAGTGCTAGCTCGACTAGCGGGAACACCGGGGAGCTGTTTTTT.

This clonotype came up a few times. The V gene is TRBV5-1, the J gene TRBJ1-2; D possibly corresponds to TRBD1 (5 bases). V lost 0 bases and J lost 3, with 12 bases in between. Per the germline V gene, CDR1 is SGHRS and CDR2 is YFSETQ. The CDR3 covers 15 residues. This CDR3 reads CASSLDAGTDYGYTF. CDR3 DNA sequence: TGCGCCAGCAGCTTGGATGCAGGGACGGACTATGGCTACACCTTC.

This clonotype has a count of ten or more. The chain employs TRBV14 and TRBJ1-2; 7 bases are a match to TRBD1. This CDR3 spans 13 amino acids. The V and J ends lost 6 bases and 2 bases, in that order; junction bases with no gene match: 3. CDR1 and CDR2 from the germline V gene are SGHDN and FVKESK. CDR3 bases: TGTGCCAGCAGAGAACAGGGGAACTATGGCTACACCTTC. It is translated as CASREQGNYGYTF.

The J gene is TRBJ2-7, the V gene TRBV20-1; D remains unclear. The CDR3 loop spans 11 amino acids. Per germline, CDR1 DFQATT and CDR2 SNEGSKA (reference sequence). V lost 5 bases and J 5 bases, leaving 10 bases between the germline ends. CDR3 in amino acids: CSASSLDEQYF. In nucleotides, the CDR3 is TGCAGTGCTTCGTCATTGGACGAGCAGTACTTC.

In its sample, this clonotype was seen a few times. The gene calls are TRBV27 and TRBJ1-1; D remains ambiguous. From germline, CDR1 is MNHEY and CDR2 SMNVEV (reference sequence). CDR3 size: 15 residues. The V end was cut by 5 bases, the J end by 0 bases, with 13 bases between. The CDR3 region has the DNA TGTGCCAGCAGTCCCGGACGGTTCATGAACACTGAAGCTTTCTTT. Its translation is CASSPGRFMNTEAFF.

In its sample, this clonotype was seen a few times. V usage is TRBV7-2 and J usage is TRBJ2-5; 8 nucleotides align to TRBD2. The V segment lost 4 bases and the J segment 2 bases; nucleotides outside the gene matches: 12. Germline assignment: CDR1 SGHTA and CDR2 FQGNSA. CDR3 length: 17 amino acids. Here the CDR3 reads CASSSDYRGGIQETQYF. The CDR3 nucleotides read TGTGCCAGCAGCTCGGACTATCGGGGGGGTATACAAGAGACCCAGTACTTC.

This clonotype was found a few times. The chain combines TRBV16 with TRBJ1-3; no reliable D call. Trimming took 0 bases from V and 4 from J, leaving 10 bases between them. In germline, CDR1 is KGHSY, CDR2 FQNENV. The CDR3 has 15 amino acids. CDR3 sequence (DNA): TGTGCCAGCAGCCAATCGTCGGGATCCGGAAACACCATATATTTT. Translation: CASSQSSGSGNTIYF.

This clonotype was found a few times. The CDR3 loop reads CASSLTGQGITGELFF. The CDR3 DNA reads as TGTGCCAGCAGCCTAACGGGACAGGGTATCACCGGGGAGCTGTTTTTT. The chain has TRBV6-1 and TRBJ2-2, with 9 bases lining up with TRBD1. The CDR3 covers 16 residues. Germline assignment: CDR1 MNHNS and CDR2 SASEGT. V lost 6 bases, J lost 4 bases, and 9 bases stayed unmatched.

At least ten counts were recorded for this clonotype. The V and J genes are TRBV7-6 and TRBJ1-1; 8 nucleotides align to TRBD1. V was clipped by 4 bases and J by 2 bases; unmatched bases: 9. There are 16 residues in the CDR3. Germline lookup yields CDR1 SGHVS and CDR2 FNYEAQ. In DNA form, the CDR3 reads TGTGCCAGCAGCTACCCGGCGGACAGGGACAACACTGAAGCTTTCTTT. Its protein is CASSYPADRDNTEAFF.

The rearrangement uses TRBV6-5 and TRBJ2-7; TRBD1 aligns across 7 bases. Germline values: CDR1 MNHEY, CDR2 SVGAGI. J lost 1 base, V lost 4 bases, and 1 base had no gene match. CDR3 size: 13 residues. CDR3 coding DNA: TGTGCCAGCAGTTCGGGACAGTCCTACGAGCAGTACGTC. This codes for CASSSGQSYEQYV.